Shown below are 22 T cell receptor beta chains from a single sample sequenced in a study of identifying expanded T cells in peripheral blood. Repertoires were generated with immunoSEQ multiplex PCR, while TCRdb's copy carries only in-frame clones and drops some. The sample lists 95,000 to 150,000 clones, 84% occurring once. The sample taken for sequencing was blood. Every receptor here comes from a person aged 18-69 years in good health.

This clone was observed once. The J gene is TRBJ1-3, the V gene TRBV29-1; a possible D gene is TRBD1 (6 bases). Trimming pared 6 bases from V and 0 bases from J, leaving 12 bases between. The CDR3 covers 14 residues. CDR1 is SQVTM and CDR2 is ANQGSEA in the germline V gene. Here the CDR3 DNA reads TGCAGCGTGAAAAGGACAGCCTCTGGAAACACCATATATTTT. Residues: CSVKRTASGNTIYF.

The chain combines TRBV2 with TRBJ1-1; weak D call: TRBD1 (5 bases). The CDR3 sequence is 16 residues long. Trimming left V 6 bases short and J 6 bases short, with 23 bases between. Germline V gene sequence: CDR1 SNHLY, CDR2 FYNNEI. In DNA form, the CDR3 reads TGTGCCAGCAGCCCCCCAGAGAACTCAGGGCTGGCTGAAGCTTTCTTT. The encoded protein is CASSPPENSGLAEAFF.

This clone was detected only a few times. This chain uses TRBV2 with TRBJ1-4; 9 bases are shared with TRBD1. This CDR3 has 15 residues. After removal of 6 bases from V and 8 bases from J, the junction contained 10 bases not matched to a gene. The germline V gene has CDR1 SNHLY and CDR2 FYNNEI. CDR3 sequence: CASRVAGTGNEKLFF. Written as DNA, the CDR3 is TGTGCCAGCAGGGTAGCAGGGACAGGGAACGAAAAACTGTTTTTT. The full variable domain, in which reference TRBV2 and TRBJ1-4 provide the parts outside the CDR3, is EPEVTQTPSHQVTQMGQEVILRCVPISNHLYFYWYRQILGQKVEFLVSFYNNEISEKSEIFDDQFSVERPDGSNFTLKIRSTKLEDSAMYFCASRVAGTGNEKLFFGSGTQLSVL.

The chain is built from TRBV10-2 and TRBJ1-3, with D hard to call. Trimming removed 6 bases at V and 0 bases at J, with 3 bases between. CDR1 is WSHSY, CDR2 SAAADI, per germline. The CDR3 length is 12 residues. CDR3 protein: CASSGSGNTIYF. Written as DNA, the CDR3 is TGCGCCAGCAGCGGCTCTGGAAACACCATATATTTT.

This chain connects TRBV6-5 to TRBJ2-7; TRBD1 agrees at 9 bases. The trim removed 7 bases at V and 3 bases at J, leaving 10 bases unmatched. The germline V gene has CDR1 MNHEY and CDR2 SVGAGI. The CDR3 loop spans 15 amino acids. In DNA, the CDR3 is TGTGCCAGCACTCTAGACGGGACAGGGTTCTACGAGCAGTACTTC. It translates to CASTLDGTGFYEQYF.

V usage is TRBV15 and J usage is TRBJ2-5; 7 nucleotides line up with TRBD1. V lost 2 bases, J lost 2 bases, and 5 bases stayed unmatched. From germline, CDR1 is LNHNV and CDR2 YYDKDF (reference sequence). CDR3 length: 15 residues. For the CDR3, the DNA is TGTGCCACCAGCAGATCAAAGGGGGCTCAAGAGACCCAGTACTTC. Translating it yields CATSRSKGAQETQYF.

The V gene is TRBV15, the J gene TRBJ1-4, with a possible D match to TRBD1 (6 bases). Trimming took 3 bases from V and 6 from J, leaving 14 bases between them. Germline loops: CDR1 LNHNV, CDR2 YYDKDF (reference sequence). The CDR3 runs to 15 residues. CDR3 DNA: TGTGCCACCAGCAGGGACAGCCTTAACCATGAAAAACTGTTTTTT. Protein sequence: CATSRDSLNHEKLFF.

V and J are TRBV9 and TRBJ2-7, with a possible D match to TRBD1 (6 bases). This CDR3 is 13 amino acids long. The germline V gene has CDR1 SGDLS and CDR2 YYNGEE. The V and J ends lost 0 bases and 6 bases respectively, with 10 bases between them. Here the CDR3 reads CASSVAQGREQYF. CDR3 coding DNA: TGTGCCAGCAGCGTAGCTCAGGGGCGCGAGCAGTACTTC. Combining the CDR3 with reference TRBV9 and TRBJ2-7 gives the whole variable domain DSGVTQTPKHLITATGQRVTLRCSPRSGDLSVYWYQQSLDQGLQFLIQYYNGEERAKGNILERFSAQQFPDLHSELNLSSLELGDSALYFCASSVAQGREQYFGPGTRLTVT.

This sequence joins TRBV30 and TRBJ1-1; D remains ambiguous. CDR1 GTSNPN and CDR2 SVGIG come from the germline V gene (reference sequence). V shed 2 bases and J shed 1 base, with 8 bases lying between them. This CDR3 contains 13 residues. The CDR3 nucleotides read TGTGCCTGGAGTACCAGCACGAACACTGAAGCTTTCTTT. Protein: CAWSTSTNTEAFF. Full variable domain (rest looked up from reference TRBV30 and TRBJ1-1): SQTIHQWPATLVQPVGSPLSLECTVEGTSNPNLYWYRQAAGRGLQLLFYSVGIGQISSEVPQNLSASRPQDRQFILSSKKLLLSDSGFYLCAWSTSTNTEAFFGQGTRLTVV.

V is TRBV4-1 and J is TRBJ1-1; no firm D call. With 1 base removed from V and 0 bases from J, the gap between germline ends came to 9 bases. Germline CDR1 MGHRA, CDR2 YSYEKL. This CDR3 has 15 residues. As DNA, the CDR3 is TGCGCCAGCAGCCAAGCGTACGGCTTGAACACTGAAGCTTTCTTT. It is translated as CASSQAYGLNTEAFF.

The chain is built from TRBV18 and TRBJ2-3, with D unresolved. Germline V gives CDR1 KGHSH, CDR2 LQKENI. The V end was cut by 8 bases, the J end by 4 bases, with 13 bases between. The CDR3 is made up of 13 amino acids. CDR3 in amino acids: CASRYSLADTQYF. For the CDR3, the DNA is TGTGCCAGCCGGTACAGTTTAGCAGATACGCAGTATTTT. The variable domain in full, with the rest retrieved from reference TRBV18 and TRBJ2-3, is NAGVMQNPRHLVRRRGQEARLRCSPMKGHSHVYWYRQLPEEGLKFMVYLQKENIIDESGMPKERFSAEFPKEGPSILRIQQVVRGDSAAYFCASRYSLADTQYFGPGTRLTVL.

The sample holds a few counts of this clone. V usage is TRBV7-2 and J usage is TRBJ1-6; TRBD1 is a possible D gene (5 bases). The CDR3 loop spans 15 amino acids. Germline V lookup: CDR1 SGHTA, CDR2 FQGNSA. V was cut by 7 bases and J by 7 bases, with 17 bases left in between. CDR3 protein: CASTNSRGMNSPLHF. CDR3 in DNA: TGTGCCAGCACCAATTCTCGGGGGATGAATTCACCCCTCCACTTT.

The chain combines TRBV18 with TRBJ1-1; D is unclear. Trimming took 0 bases from V and 1 from J, leaving 3 bases between them. The CDR3 is 13 amino acids. CDR1 is KGHSH and CDR2 is LQKENI in the germline V gene. For the CDR3, the DNA is TGTGCCAGCTCACCACCTGGGAACACTGAAGCTTTCTTT. Translated, it gives CASSPPGNTEAFF. Variable domain in full (rest from reference TRBV18 and TRBJ1-1): NAGVMQNPRHLVRRRGQEARLRCSPMKGHSHVYWYRQLPEEGLKFMVYLQKENIIDESGMPKERFSAEFPKEGPSILRIQQVVRGDSAAYFCASSPPGNTEAFFGQGTRLTVV.

Note on this clone: Other DNA sequences within the sample encode an identical CDR3. The gene calls are TRBV7-9 and TRBJ1-1; D possibly corresponds to TRBD1 (5 bases). The germline CDR1 and CDR2 sequences are SEHNR and FQNEAQ (reference sequence). V dropped 4 bases and J dropped 7 bases, with 10 bases sitting between them. The CDR3 consists of 12 residues. In DNA, the CDR3 is TGTGCCAGCAGCTCGAGACAGCATGAAGCTTTCTTT. Amino acid sequence: CASSSRQHEAFF. The entire variable domain, with the rest obtained from reference TRBV7-9 and TRBJ1-1, is as follows: DTGVSQNPRHKITKRGQNVTFRCDPISEHNRLYWYRQTLGQGPEFLTYFQNEAQLEKSRLLSDRFSAERPKGSFSTLEIQRTEQGDSAMYLCASSSRQHEAFFGQGTRLTVV.

This CDR3 reads CATSTKGGEAQHF. The CDR3 bases are TGTGCCACCAGCACAAAGGGGGGGGAGGCCCAGCATTTT. This chain joins TRBV15 and TRBJ1-5; a weak D match, TRBD1 (6 bases). CDR1 and CDR2 from the germline V gene are LNHNV and YYDKDF (reference sequence). This CDR3 has 13 residues. The V and J ends lost 4 bases and 11 bases respectively, with 15 bases between them.

The chain uses TRBV18 and TRBJ2-7; D is perhaps TRBD1 or TRBD2 (7 bases each). The CDR3 is made up of 15 amino acids. The V and J ends lost 2 bases and 3 bases respectively, with 14 bases between them. CDR1 and CDR2 (germline): KGHSH, LQKENI. CDR3: CASSPSRGGLYEQYF. The CDR3 DNA reads as TGTGCCAGCTCACCATCCAGGGGGGGGCTCTACGAGCAGTACTTC. The full variable domain, with the rest looked up from reference TRBV18 and TRBJ2-7, is NAGVMQNPRHLVRRRGQEARLRCSPMKGHSHVYWYRQLPEEGLKFMVYLQKENIIDESGMPKERFSAEFPKEGPSILRIQQVVRGDSAAYFCASSPSRGGLYEQYFGPGTRLTVT.

This sequence joins TRBV19 and TRBJ1-4, with D perhaps TRBD1 (6 bases). The V and J ends lost 5 bases and 8 bases respectively, with 18 bases between them. Germline CDR1 reads LNHDA; CDR2 reads SQIVND (reference sequence). The CDR3 runs to 15 residues. CDR3 loop: CASSDIQGSGEKLFF. The CDR3 nucleotides are TGTGCCAGTAGTGACATCCAGGGGAGTGGGGAAAAACTGTTTTTT. The variable domain in full, completed from reference TRBV19 and TRBJ1-4, reads DGGITQSPKYLFRKEGQNVTLSCEQNLNHDAMYWYRQDPGQGLRLIYYSQIVNDFQKGDIAEGYSVSREKKESFPLTVTSAQKNPTAFYLCASSDIQGSGEKLFFGSGTQLSVL.

V gene TRBV2 combines with J gene TRBJ1-1; D is uncertain. Germline CDR1 and CDR2: SNHLY and FYNNEI. CDR3 size: 14 residues. Trimming left V 1 base short and J 7 bases short, with 13 bases between. The CDR3 loop reads CASSEGRALNEAFF. The CDR3 DNA is TGTGCCAGCAGTGAAGGGAGAGCGCTAAATGAAGCTTTCTTT.

The rearrangement links TRBV2 to TRBJ1-1; D call uncertain. The CDR3 extends over 13 amino acids. Germline CDR1 reads SNHLY; CDR2 reads FYNNEI. V shed 0 bases and J shed 11 bases, with 13 bases lying between them. CDR3 sequence reads: CASSEAEWKRAFF. Here the CDR3 DNA reads TGTGCCAGCAGTGAAGCGGAATGGAAGCGGGCTTTCTTT.

V usage is TRBV7-2 and J usage is TRBJ1-2; D gene unclear. CDR3 size: 13 residues. V was trimmed by 2 bases and J by 4 bases, leaving 8 bases between them. The germline V gene has CDR1 SGHTA and CDR2 FQGNSA. The CDR3 is CASSLTYSYGYTF. For the CDR3, the DNA is TGTGCCAGCAGCTTAACCTACTCCTATGGCTACACCTTC.

The chain uses TRBV21-1 and TRBJ1-3. TRBV21-1 is shown as a pseudogene. The CDR3 has 14 amino acids. The CDR3 nucleotides read TGTGCCAGCCCCTTCGAAAACTCTGGAAACACCATATATTTT. Amino acid sequence: CASPFENSGNTIYF.

This clone has only one observation. CDR3 nucleotide sequence: TGTGCCAGCAGCGTGACAGGGCTTCAGCCCCAGCATTTT. Its translation: CASSVTGLQPQHF. The chain carries TRBV6-1 and TRBJ1-5, with 7 positions matching TRBD1. This CDR3 has 13 residues. With 6 bases clipped from V and 6 bases from J, the junction kept 5 bases outside the gene matches. CDR1 MNHNS and CDR2 SASEGT come from the germline V gene.